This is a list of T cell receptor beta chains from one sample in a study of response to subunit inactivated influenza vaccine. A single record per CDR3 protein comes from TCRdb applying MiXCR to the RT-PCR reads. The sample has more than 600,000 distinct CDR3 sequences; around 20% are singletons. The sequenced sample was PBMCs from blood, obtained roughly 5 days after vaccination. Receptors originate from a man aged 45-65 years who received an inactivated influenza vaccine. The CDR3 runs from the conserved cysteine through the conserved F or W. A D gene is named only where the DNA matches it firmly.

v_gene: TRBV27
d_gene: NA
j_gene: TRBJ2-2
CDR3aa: CASRADTGELFF

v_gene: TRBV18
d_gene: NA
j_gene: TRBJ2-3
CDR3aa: CASSPVAGETDTQYF

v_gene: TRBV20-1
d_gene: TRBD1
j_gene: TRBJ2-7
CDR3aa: CSAQGQGNTYEQYF

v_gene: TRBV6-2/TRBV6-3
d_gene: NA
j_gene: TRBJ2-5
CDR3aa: CASSYPHRTSEETQYF

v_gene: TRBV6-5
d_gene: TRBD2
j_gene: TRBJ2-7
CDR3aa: CASSSGLAGENPPEQYF

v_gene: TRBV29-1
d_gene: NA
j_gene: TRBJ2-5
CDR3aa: CSGASIQETQYF

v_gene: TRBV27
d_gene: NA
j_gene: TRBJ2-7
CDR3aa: CASKRSPGRTYEQYF

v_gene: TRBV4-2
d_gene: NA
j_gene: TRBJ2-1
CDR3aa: CASSQEGRPSYNEQFF

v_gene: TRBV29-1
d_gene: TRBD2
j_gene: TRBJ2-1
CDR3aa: CSVERTSGRNEQFF

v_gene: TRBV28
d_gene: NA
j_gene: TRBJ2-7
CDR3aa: CASSLSPGRVAYEQYF

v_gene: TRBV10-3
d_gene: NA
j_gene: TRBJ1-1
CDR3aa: CAISDSGGARSTEAFF

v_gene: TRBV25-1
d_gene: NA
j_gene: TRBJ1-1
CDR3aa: CASSDGELMNTEAFF

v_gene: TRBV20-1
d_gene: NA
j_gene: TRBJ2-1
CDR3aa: CSARTGGNEQFF

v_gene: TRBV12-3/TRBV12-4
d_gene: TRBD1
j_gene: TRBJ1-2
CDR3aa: CASSDGQANYGYTF

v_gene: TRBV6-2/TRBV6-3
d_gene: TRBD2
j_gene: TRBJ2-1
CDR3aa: CASSYGRLQLAGGHYNEQFF

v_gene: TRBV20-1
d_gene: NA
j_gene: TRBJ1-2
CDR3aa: CSARHPGLQRGYTF

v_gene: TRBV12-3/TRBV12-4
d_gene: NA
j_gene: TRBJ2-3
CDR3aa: CASRPDRGNTQYF

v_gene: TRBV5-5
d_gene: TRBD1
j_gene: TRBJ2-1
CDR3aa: CASSPITFGTVDHEQFF